Below are 6 T cell receptor beta chains sequenced from a single sample in a study of identical twins. TCRdb processed the 5' RACE reads anew with MiXCR; each CDR3 protein has one entry. The data contain 210,000 or so distinct CDR3 sequences, 7.5% of them singletons. This sample was also put to use in a study of yellow fever vaccine responses in identical twins.

The sequenced sample was memory (CD45RO+) T cells sorted from blood. The source of these receptors is a woman younger than 35 in good health.

About this clonotype itself: Mismatch with germline at one junction end may stem from a read error. The chain carries TRBV7-2 and TRBJ2-7; TRBD1 agrees at 10 bases. The CDR3 is 15 residues long. Per germline, CDR1 SGHTA and CDR2 FQGNSA. CDR3 nucleotides: TGTGTCAGCAGCCCAGGGGGACAGGGGAGAATTGAGCAGTACTTC. Protein product: CVSSPGGQGRIEQYF.

This clonotype was seen ten or more times. CDR3 residues: CSADRPLSSYEQYF. CDR3 DNA: TGCAGTGCTGATCGACCGTTGAGCTCCTACGAGCAGTACTTC. The rearrangement links TRBV20-1 to TRBJ2-7; D gene uncertain. CDR1 is DFQATT and CDR2 is SNEGSKA in the germline V gene (reference sequence). The CDR3 is made up of 14 amino acids. With 5 bases removed from V and 0 bases from J, the gap between germline ends came to 14 bases.

This clonotype was observed a few times. The rearrangement links TRBV28 to TRBJ2-5; TRBD2 agrees at 7 bases. V was clipped by 7 bases and J by 4 bases; unmatched bases: 12. CDR1 is MDHEN and CDR2 is SYDVKM in the germline V gene. CDR3 length equals 15 residues. This CDR3 reads CASKGASRGGETQYF. The CDR3 DNA is TGTGCCAGCAAAGGGGCTAGTCGCGGGGGAGAGACCCAGTACTTC.

This clonotype was found many times. The rearrangement joins TRBV15 to TRBJ2-1; a possible D gene is TRBD2 (7 bases). Germline V gene lookup returns CDR1 LNHNV and CDR2 YYDKDF (reference sequence). Trimming took 3 bases from V and 9 from J, leaving 24 bases between them. CDR3 length: 17 amino acids. This CDR3 reads CATSSKEWMGGGGEQFF. The DNA for the CDR3 is TGTGCCACCAGCAGCAAAGAATGGATGGGGGGGGGCGGTGAGCAGTTCTTC. Filled out from reference TRBV15 and TRBJ2-1, the complete variable domain reads DAMVIQNPRYQVTQFGKPVTLSCSQTLNHNVMYWYQQKSSQAPKLLFHYYDKDFNNEADTPDNFQSRRPNTSFCFLDIRSPGLGDTAMYLCATSSKEWMGGGGEQFFGPGTRLTVL.

The sample holds a few counts of this clonotype. This chain uses TRBV5-5 with TRBJ2-5, with 9 bases fitting TRBD2. The germline CDR1 and CDR2 sequences are SGHKS and YYEKEE (reference sequence). The CDR3 is 15 amino acids. V lost 0 bases to trimming and J lost 5 bases; unmatched junction nucleotides: 5. The CDR3: CASSLALAGWETQYF. CDR3 nucleotide sequence: TGTGCCAGCAGCTTGGCTCTAGCGGGGTGGGAGACCCAGTACTTC.

The chain employs TRBV2 and TRBJ1-4; tentative D call: TRBD1 (5 bases). In germline, CDR1 is SNHLY, CDR2 FYNNEI. The CDR3 has 15 residues. The V gene lost 3 bases and the J gene lost 3 bases, with 11 bases spanning the gap. CDR3 in amino acids: CASSERGFPNEKLFF. DNA for the CDR3: TGTGCCAGCAGTGAGCGGGGCTTCCCTAATGAAAAACTGTTTTTT.